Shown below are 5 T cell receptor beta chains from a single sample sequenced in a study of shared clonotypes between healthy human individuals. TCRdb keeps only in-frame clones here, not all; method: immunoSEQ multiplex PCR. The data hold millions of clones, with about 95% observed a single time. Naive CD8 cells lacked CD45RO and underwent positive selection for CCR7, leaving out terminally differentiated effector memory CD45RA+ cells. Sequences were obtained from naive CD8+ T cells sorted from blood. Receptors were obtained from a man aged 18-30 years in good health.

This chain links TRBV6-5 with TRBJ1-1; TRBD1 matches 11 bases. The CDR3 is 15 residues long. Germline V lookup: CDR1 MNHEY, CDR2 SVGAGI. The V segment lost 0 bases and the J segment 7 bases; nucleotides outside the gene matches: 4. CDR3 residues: CASSYSGTGGGEAFF. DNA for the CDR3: TGTGCCAGCAGTTACTCCGGGACAGGGGGTGGTGAAGCTTTCTTT.

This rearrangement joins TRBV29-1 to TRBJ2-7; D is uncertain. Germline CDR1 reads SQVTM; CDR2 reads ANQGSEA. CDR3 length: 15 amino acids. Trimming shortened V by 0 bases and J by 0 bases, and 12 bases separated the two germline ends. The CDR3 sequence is CSVEDRGLHSYEQYF. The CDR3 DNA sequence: TGCAGCGTTGAAGATCGTGGCCTGCACTCCTACGAGCAGTACTTC.

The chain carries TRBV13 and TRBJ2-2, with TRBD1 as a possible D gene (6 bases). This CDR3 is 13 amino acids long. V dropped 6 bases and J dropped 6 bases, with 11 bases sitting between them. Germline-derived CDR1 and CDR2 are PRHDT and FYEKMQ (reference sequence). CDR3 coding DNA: TGTGCCAGCAGAACAGGGATCGCCGGGGAGCTGTTTTTT. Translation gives CASRTGIAGELFF.

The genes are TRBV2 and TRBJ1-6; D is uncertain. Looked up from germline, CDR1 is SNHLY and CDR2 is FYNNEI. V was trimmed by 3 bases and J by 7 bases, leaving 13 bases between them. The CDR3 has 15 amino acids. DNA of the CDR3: TGTGCCAGCAGTGACTCTGGGGATGGGAATTCACCCCTCCACTTT. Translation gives CASSDSGDGNSPLHF.

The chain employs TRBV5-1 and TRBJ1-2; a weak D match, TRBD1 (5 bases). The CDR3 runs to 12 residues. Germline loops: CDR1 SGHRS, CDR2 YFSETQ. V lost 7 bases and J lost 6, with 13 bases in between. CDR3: CASWGSENGYTF. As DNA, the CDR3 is TGCGCCAGCTGGGGCTCCGAGAATGGCTACACCTTC.